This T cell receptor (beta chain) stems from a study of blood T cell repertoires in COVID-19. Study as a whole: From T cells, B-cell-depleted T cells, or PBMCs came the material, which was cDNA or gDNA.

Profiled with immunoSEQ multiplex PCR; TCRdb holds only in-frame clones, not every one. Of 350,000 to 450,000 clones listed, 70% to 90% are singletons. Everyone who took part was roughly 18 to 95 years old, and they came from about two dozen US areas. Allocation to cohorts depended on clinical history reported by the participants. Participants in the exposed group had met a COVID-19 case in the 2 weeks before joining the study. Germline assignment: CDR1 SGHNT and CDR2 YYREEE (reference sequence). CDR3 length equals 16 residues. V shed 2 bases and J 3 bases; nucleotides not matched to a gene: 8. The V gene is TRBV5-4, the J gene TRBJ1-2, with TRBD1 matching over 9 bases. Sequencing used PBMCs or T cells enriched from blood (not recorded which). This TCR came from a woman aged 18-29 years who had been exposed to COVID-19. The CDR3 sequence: CASSFFTGGADYGYTF. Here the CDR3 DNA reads TGTGCCAGCAGCTTCTTTACAGGGGGCGCGGACTATGGCTACACCTTC.